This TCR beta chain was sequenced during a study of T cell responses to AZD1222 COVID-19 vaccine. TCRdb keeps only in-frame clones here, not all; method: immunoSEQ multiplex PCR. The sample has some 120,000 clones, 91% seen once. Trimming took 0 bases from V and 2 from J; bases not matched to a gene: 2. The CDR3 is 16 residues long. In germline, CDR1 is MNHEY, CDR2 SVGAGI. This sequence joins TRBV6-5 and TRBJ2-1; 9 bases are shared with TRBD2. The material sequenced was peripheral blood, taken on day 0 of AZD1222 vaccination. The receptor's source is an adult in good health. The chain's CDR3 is CASSYSSGSTYNEQFF. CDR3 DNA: TGTGCCAGCAGTTACTCTAGCGGGAGTACCTACAATGAGCAGTTCTTC.